These T cell receptor beta chains were read from a single sample in a study of identical twins. TCRdb called the 5' RACE reads again in MiXCR, with one record for every CDR3 protein. The sample lists a few hundred thousand distinct CDR3 sequences, approximately 8.3% occurring once. Separately, the same data were catalogued under a study of yellow fever vaccine responses in identical twins.

Sequencing was performed on CD8+ T cells sorted from blood. These receptor sequences come from a woman in her late teens or twenties in good health. Each CDR3 is given with its conserved first and last residue.

V	J	CDR3
TRBV28	TRBJ2-7	CASSPYPVAVSYEQYF
TRBV16	TRBJ2-7	CASSDQGVNEQYF
TRBV18	TRBJ1-4	CASSPRDRGRRFEKLFF
TRBV7-9	TRBJ2-1	CASSFWGGKGSNEQFF
TRBV27	TRBJ1-1	CASISGWPTEAFF
TRBV20-1	TRBJ2-7	CSVPVGGRSSYEQYF
TRBV3-1	TRBJ2-1	CASSQGGGLDEFF
TRBV7-2	TRBJ2-3	CASSLGGTYTDTQYF
TRBV12-3/TRBV12-4	TRBJ2-7	CASSPGTDSYEQYF
TRBV5-1	TRBJ2-3	CASSSGNGIDTQYF
TRBV12-3/TRBV12-4	TRBJ2-7	CASSPGRQDNSYEQYF
TRBV7-2	TRBJ2-7	CASSFKMLTGYEQYF
TRBV19	TRBJ2-2	CASSVDRITGELFF
TRBV10-3	TRBJ2-1	CATGGLAGNNEQFF
TRBV20-1	TRBJ1-2	CSARETGGYGYTF
TRBV27	TRBJ1-1	CASSTLGINTEAFF
TRBV20-1	TRBJ2-1	CSAIQQGSYNEQFF
TRBV20-1	TRBJ2-7	CSAPTGQGSYEQYF
TRBV9	TRBJ2-1	CASKPGGGDNEQFF
TRBV6-2/TRBV6-3	TRBJ2-2	CASSYELAGGANTGELFF
TRBV4-2	TRBJ2-1	CASSLISGGASNEQFF
TRBV18	TRBJ2-1	CASSPASSYNEQFF
TRBV4-3	TRBJ2-2	CASSPGLGSDTGELFF
TRBV2	TRBJ2-7	CASSVGSGVEQYF
TRBV7-2	TRBJ1-1	CASSLATGFTEAFF
TRBV28	TRBJ2-7	CASSLPRTGNPYEQYF
TRBV20-1	TRBJ2-2	CSARDLWRGSDTGELFF